A selection of T cell receptor beta chains follows, all from one sample in a study of memory CD4+ T cells and cytomegalovirus serostatus. Profiled with immunoSEQ multiplex PCR; TCRdb holds only in-frame clones, not every one. The sample yields around 45,000 clones, roughly 80% seen once. The sequenced sample was memory CD4+ T cells from blood. These TCRs come from an adult in good health and CMV-seronegative. CDR3s include the opening cysteine and the closing phenylalanine or tryptophan. A D gene is named only where the DNA matches it firmly. Clone size is given for some rows only: seen once, a few or many times, or a class if the clone is expanded.

>TRBV30|few|TRBD1|TRBJ1-1
CAWSRGVNTEAFF
>TRBV19|.|TRBD1|TRBJ1-6
CASSPWTGRNSPLHF
>TRBV12-5|once|.|TRBJ1-2
CASGLAGRVGYTF
>TRBV6-1|.|.|TRBJ1-2
CASRMEVYTF
>TRBV5-6|few|TRBD2|TRBJ2-3
CASRQGTSGGDTQYF
>TRBV6-5|.|.|TRBJ1-3
CASSYGRGYGNTIYF
>TRBV5-6|.|.|TRBJ2-7
CASSWIGRPDEQYF
>TRBV2|.|TRBD2|TRBJ2-3
CASSRTSGRLSTDTQYF
>TRBV6-1|few|.|TRBJ1-1
CASSDGGDTEAFF
>TRBV2|.|.|TRBJ1-5
CASSEARPPRAHF
>TRBV5-1|.|.|TRBJ1-1
CASSQTTTGNTEAFF
>TRBV7-8|.|TRBD1|TRBJ1-5
CASSLEQGWQPQHF
>TRBV19|.|.|TRBJ1-5
CATGDASSNQPQHF
>TRBV6-1|once|.|TRBJ1-1
CASSERYSRIVPEAFF
>TRBV6-6|.|.|TRBJ2-2
CASSDRGSGELFF
>TRBV5-1|few|.|TRBJ2-2
CASSIGYTGELFF
>TRBV28|.|TRBD1|TRBJ2-7
CATAMPADRAPYEQYF
>TRBV18|.|.|TRBJ2-6
CASSLGRAGANVLTF
>TRBV21-1|.|.|TRBJ2-3
CATLPNGEMDTQYF
>TRBV2|.|TRBD1|TRBJ1-2
CASSVDRDLYGYTF
>TRBV4-3|.|.|TRBJ1-2
CASSQDKAGSYGYTF
>TRBV25-1|.|.|TRBJ2-2
CASSEGYTGELFF
>TRBV6-5|.|.|TRBJ2-2
CASRRTGGTGELFF
>TRBV6-5|.|.|TRBJ2-2
CASSSTVRLGGELFF
>TRBV6-5|.|.|TRBJ1-3
CASSYGMSSGNTIYF
>TRBV5-1|.|.|TRBJ2-7
CASLSDSYEQYF
>TRBV6-4|.|TRBD1|TRBJ1-1
CASSANRGTEAFF
>TRBV9|.|.|TRBJ1-3
CASSVEARFGGFSGNTIYF
>TRBV7-2|few|TRBD2|TRBJ2-1
CASSWTSGGGDEQFF
>TRBV6-5|.|.|TRBJ1-2
CASSPFSGYTF
>TRBV7-8|.|.|TRBJ1-3
CASLLAGFGNTIYF
>TRBV27|.|TRBD2|TRBJ2-3
CASSFSGGAADTQYF